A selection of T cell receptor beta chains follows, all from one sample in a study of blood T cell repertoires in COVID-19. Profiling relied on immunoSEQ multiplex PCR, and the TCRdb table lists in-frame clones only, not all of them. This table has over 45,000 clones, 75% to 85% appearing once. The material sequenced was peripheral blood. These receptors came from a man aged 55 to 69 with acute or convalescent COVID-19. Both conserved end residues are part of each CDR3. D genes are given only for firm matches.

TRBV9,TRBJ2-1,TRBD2,CASSYTGTSNEQFF
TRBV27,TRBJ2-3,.,CASSLSPAGADTQYF
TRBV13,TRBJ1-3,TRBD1,CASSSGQISGNTIYF
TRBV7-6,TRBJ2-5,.,CASSSPGLRSETQYF
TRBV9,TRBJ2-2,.,CASSVLYTGELFF
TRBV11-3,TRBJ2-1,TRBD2,CASSLDLAGGGNEQFF
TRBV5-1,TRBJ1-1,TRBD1,CASSPTLPDRGEAFF
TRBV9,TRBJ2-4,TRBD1,CASSVGRDRGLGNIQYF
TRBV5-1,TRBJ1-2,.,CASSYDRANYGYTF
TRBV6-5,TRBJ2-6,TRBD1,CASSSGQVAGANVLTF
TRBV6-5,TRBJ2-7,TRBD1,CASSGQGAPYYEQYF
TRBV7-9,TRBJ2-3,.,CASSLGTERDTQYF
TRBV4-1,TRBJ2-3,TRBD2,CASSQELAGGTQYF
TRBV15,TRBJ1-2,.,CATSNLGDPVPYGYTF
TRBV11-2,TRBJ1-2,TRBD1,CASSLNPGQGSGYTF
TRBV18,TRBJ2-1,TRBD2,CASSEGLAGGNEQFF
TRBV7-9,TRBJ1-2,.,CASSSSEGYGYTF
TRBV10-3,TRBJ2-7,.,CATKTGSYEQYF
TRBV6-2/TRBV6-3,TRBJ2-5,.,CASSYSQARKGKETQYF
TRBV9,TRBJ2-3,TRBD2,CASSAGRADTQYF
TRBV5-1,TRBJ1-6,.,CASSLVPGRDSPLHF
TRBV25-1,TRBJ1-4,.,CASSEAQGKAEKLFF
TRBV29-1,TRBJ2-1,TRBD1,CSVLGTGSSYNEQFF
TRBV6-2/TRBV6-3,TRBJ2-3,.,CASSYGEDTQYF
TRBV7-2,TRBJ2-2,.,CASSSTGTNTGELFF
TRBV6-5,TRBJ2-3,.,CASSRFTRADTQYF
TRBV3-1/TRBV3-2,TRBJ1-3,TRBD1,CASSQVRVTGGSGNTIYF
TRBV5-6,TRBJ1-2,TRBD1,CASSFGQGARGYTF
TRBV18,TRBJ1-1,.,CASSERGARRGTEAFF
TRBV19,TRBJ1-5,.,CASYSGGYSNQPQHF
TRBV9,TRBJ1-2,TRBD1,CASSVEGAVLNYGYTF
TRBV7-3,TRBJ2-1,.,CASSSLPGRTNNEQFF
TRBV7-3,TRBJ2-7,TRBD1,CASSPTGTGVNEQYF
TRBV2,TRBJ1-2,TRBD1,CASMSMGTGDGYTF
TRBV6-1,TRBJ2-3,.,CASSQRRGTDTQYF
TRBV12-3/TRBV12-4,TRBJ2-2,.,CASSLWDSGELFF
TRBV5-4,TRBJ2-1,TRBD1,CASSLQGGGNNEQFF
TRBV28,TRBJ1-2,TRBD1,CASSSGTDYGYTF
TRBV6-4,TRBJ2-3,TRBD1,CASREQGSDTQYF
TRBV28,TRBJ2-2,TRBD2,CASSFSRGNFGGELFF
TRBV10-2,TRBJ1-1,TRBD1,CASSLDRVGTEAFF
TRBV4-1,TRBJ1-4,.,CASSQDRTGTRNEKLFF
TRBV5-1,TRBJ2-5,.,CASSLFDSQETQYF
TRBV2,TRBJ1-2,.,CASSDGGARQRGFSAF
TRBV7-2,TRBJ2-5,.,CASSLGGVRETQYF
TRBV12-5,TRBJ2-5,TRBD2,CASGPGLAGGLSETQYF
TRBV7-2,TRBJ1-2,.,CASSFNSATNYGYTF
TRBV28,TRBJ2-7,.,CASSRGSLVPYEQYF
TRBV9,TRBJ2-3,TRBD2,CASSVGLAGDDTQYF
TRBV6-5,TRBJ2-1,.,CASSSPDSSSYNEQFF
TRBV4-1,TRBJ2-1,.,CASSPGASYNEQFF
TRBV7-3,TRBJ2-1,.,CASSLTGRNNEQFF
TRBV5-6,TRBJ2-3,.,CASSLTGGGADTQYF
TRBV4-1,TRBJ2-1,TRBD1,CASSQEGQDYNEQFF
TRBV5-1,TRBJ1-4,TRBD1,CASGRGGGREKLFF
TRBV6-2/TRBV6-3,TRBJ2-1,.,CASSYQGGMYNEQFF
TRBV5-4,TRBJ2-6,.,CASSLGGTSGANVLTF
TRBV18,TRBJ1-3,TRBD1,CASSRDSVIRNTIYF
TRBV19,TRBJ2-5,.,CASGPRGMETQYF
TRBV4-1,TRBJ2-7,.,CASSQVLSGYEQYF